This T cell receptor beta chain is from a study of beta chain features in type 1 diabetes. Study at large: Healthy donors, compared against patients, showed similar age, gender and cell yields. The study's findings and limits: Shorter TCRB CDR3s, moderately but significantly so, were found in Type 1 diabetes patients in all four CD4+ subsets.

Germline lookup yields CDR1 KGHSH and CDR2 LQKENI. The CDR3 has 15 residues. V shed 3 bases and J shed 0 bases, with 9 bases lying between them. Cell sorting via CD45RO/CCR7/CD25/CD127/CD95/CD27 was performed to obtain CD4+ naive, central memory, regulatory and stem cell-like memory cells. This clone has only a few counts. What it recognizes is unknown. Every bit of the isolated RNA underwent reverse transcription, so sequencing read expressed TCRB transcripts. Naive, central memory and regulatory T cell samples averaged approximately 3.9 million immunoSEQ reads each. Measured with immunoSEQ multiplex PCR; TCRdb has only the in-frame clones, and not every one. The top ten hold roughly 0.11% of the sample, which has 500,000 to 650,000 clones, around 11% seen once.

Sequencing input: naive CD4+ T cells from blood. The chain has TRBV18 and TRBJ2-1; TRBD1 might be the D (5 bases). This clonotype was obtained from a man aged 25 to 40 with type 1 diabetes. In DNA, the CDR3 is TGTGCCAGCTCACCCCTAGACAGCTCCTACAATGAGCAGTTCTTC. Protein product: CASSPLDSSYNEQFF.